The 27 T cell receptor beta chains in this list originate from one sample, sequenced in a study of cytomegalovirus exposure and HLA in healthy donors. PCR employed 60 Vbeta and 13 Jbeta primers. TCRdb keeps only in-frame clones here, not all; method: immunoSEQ multiplex PCR. The sample has roughly 100,000 clones; about 80% are singletons. Sequences were obtained from PBMCs. These receptor sequences come from a man aged 30 to 39 in good health and CMV-seronegative.

The J gene is TRBJ1-1, the V gene TRBV6-5; no reliable D call. There are 13 residues in the CDR3. Between the trimmed V and J ends, which lost 2 bases and 9 bases, there was a span of 13 bases. The germline V gene encodes CDR1 MNHEY and CDR2 SVGAGI. The CDR3 DNA reads TGTGCCAGCAGTTACCCAGGCTTGAGTCAAGCTTTCTTT. Translating it yields CASSYPGLSQAFF.

The V and J genes are TRBV5-1 and TRBJ1-2, with 12 bases fitting TRBD1. There are 14 residues in the CDR3. Germline assignment: CDR1 SGHRS and CDR2 YFSETQ. V lost 3 bases and J lost 4; bases outside the gene matches: 1. This chain's CDR3 is CASSSGQGAYGYTF. CDR3 in DNA: TGCGCCAGCAGCTCGGGACAGGGGGCCTATGGCTACACCTTC.

This sequence joins TRBV5-1 and TRBJ2-3; 8 positions agree with TRBD2. Germline assignment: CDR1 SGHRS and CDR2 YFSETQ. V lost 3 bases and J lost 6; bases outside the gene matches: 9. The CDR3 contains 15 residues. In DNA, the CDR3 is TGCGCCAGCAGCTCCTCGGGGGTAGCGGGGGATACGCAGTATTTT. It specifies CASSSSGVAGDTQYF.

This clone was observed once. This chain's CDR3 is CASSPPQGREGGYTF. CDR3 sequence (DNA): TGTGCCAGCAGTCCGCCACAGGGGCGAGAGGGTGGCTACACCTTC. The V and J genes are TRBV28 and TRBJ1-2; 7 nucleotides agree with TRBD1. V gave up 5 bases and J gave up 7 bases; unmatched junction bases: 13. Looked up from germline, CDR1 is MDHEN and CDR2 is SYDVKM. This CDR3 contains 15 residues.

CDR3 loop: CASSNRQGSYEQYF. The CDR3 nucleotides are TGTGCCAGCAGCAATCGACAGGGCTCCTACGAGCAGTACTTC. The chain employs TRBV11-2 and TRBJ2-7; 7 nucleotides align to TRBD1. The length of the CDR3 is 14 residues. The germline V gene has CDR1 SGHAT and CDR2 FQNNGV. The J segment lost 0 bases and the V segment lost 5 bases, leaving 4 bases of the junction unmatched.

The gene calls are TRBV21-1 and TRBJ1-2; TRBD1 reflects the table's D call only, with no check against the DNA. TRBV21-1 is labeled a pseudogene. The CDR3 is 16 amino acids. This chain's CDR3 is CASSALKGDTNYGYTF. CDR3 sequence (DNA): TGTGCCAGCAGCGCCTTAAAGGGGGATACTAACTATGGCTACACCTTC.

The rearrangement uses TRBV27 and TRBJ1-6; no firm D call. CDR1 and CDR2 from the germline V gene are MNHEY and SMNVEV (reference sequence). V was pared by 1 base and J by 13 bases, with 11 bases between. CDR3 length: 13 amino acids. CDR3 DNA: TGTGCCAGCAGTTTATGGGAGGGTGTTCCCCTCCACTTT. Amino acids: CASSLWEGVPLHF.

The genes are TRBV7-8 and TRBJ1-5, with no clear D. Germline assignment: CDR1 SGHVS and CDR2 FQNEAQ. Trimming cost V 1 base and J 0 bases, with 19 bases left between them. The CDR3 loop spans 19 amino acids. This CDR3 is CASSLVSGANLFSNQPQHF. CDR3 DNA sequence: TGTGCCAGCAGCTTAGTGTCCGGAGCGAACCTCTTTAGCAATCAGCCCCAGCATTTT.

CDR3 DNA: TGTGCCAGCAGCTTAAATCCCGGGACAGGGGCCGGGGAGCTGTTTTTT. As protein: CASSLNPGTGAGELFF. The chain links TRBV7-3 to TRBJ2-2; 10 nucleotides agree with TRBD1. The CDR3 has 16 amino acids. CDR1 and CDR2 (germline): SGHTA, FQGTGA. J was trimmed by 6 bases and V by 1 base; bases with no gene match: 5.

This clone was picked up one time. This chain links TRBV30 with TRBJ1-2; 9 nucleotides agree with TRBD1. The J segment lost 4 bases and the V segment lost 4 bases, leaving 13 bases of the junction unmatched. The CDR3 consists of 16 residues. Germline CDR1 is GTSNPN and CDR2 is SVGIG (reference sequence). The CDR3 loop is CAWIRPGGDRAYGYTF. The CDR3 bases are TGTGCCTGGATTCGCCCCGGTGGGGACAGGGCCTATGGCTACACCTTC.

This chain connects TRBV6-4 to TRBJ2-3; 7 nucleotides align to TRBD1. After removal of 1 base from V and 9 bases from J, the junction contained 4 bases not matched to a gene. The length of the CDR3 is 13 residues. Germline lookup yields CDR1 MRHNA and CDR2 SNTAGT. The CDR3 loop reads CASSDFETGTQYF. As DNA, the CDR3 is TGTGCCAGCAGTGACTTTGAGACAGGGACGCAGTATTTT.

This chain uses TRBV5-1 with TRBJ1-2; tentative D call: TRBD1 (5 bases). The length of the CDR3 is 14 residues. Germline CDR1 SGHRS, CDR2 YFSETQ. The V gene lost 5 bases and the J gene lost 2 bases, with 13 bases spanning the gap. In DNA, the CDR3 is TGCGCCAGCAGTCAGGTACAGGACAACTATGGCTACACCTTC. This translates into CASSQVQDNYGYTF.

With regard to this clone: The junction differs from germline at one of its ends, possibly a read error. Other DNA sequences in the sample encode the same CDR3. J is TRBJ2-5 and V is TRBV7-7, with TRBD2 identical over 10 bases. Germline loops: CDR1 SSHAT, CDR2 FNYEAQ (reference sequence). This CDR3 contains 14 residues. CDR3: CASSHGTSAETQYF. DNA of the CDR3: TGTGCCAGCAGCCATGGGACTAGCGCCGAGACCCAATACTTC.

This sequence joins TRBV6-5 and TRBJ1-4; 8 bases align to TRBD1. The CDR3 contains 14 residues. Per germline, CDR1 MNHEY and CDR2 SVGAGI. V lost 7 bases to trimming and J lost 8 bases; unmatched junction nucleotides: 9. The CDR3 DNA is TGTGCCAGCATCAGGGGGCCCTCTACGGAAAAACTGTTTTTT. It is translated as CASIRGPSTEKLFF.

This sequence joins TRBV28 and TRBJ2-1; TRBD1 aligns across 9 bases. The CDR3 runs 14 residues. The V segment lost 6 bases and the J segment 10 bases; nucleotides outside the gene matches: 10. CDR1 MDHEN and CDR2 SYDVKM come from the germline V gene. CDR3 sequence reads: CASRAPGQGSEQFF. CDR3 nucleotide sequence: TGTGCCAGCAGAGCCCCGGGACAGGGTAGCGAGCAGTTCTTC. The full variable domain, completed using reference TRBV28 and TRBJ2-1, is DVKVTQSSRYLVKRTGEKVFLECVQDMDHENMFWYRQDPGLGLRLIYFSYDVKMKEKGDIPEGYSVSREKKERFSLILESASTNQTSMYLCASRAPGQGSEQFFGPGTRLTVL.

V usage is TRBV7-9 and J usage is TRBJ1-2, with 11 bases aligning to TRBD1. Looked up from germline, CDR1 is SEHNR and CDR2 is FQNEAQ (reference sequence). Losses at the gene ends were 0 bases for V and 6 bases for J; bases not matched to a gene: 6. The CDR3 covers 16 residues. Here the CDR3 DNA reads TGTGCCAGCAGCTTAGCGGGGACAGGGGGTATTGATGGCTACACCTTC. Translating gives CASSLAGTGGIDGYTF. Complete variable domain (other parts from reference TRBV7-9 and TRBJ1-2): DTGVSQNPRHKITKRGQNVTFRCDPISEHNRLYWYRQTLGQGPEFLTYFQNEAQLEKSRLLSDRFSAERPKGSFSTLEIQRTEQGDSAMYLCASSLAGTGGIDGYTFGSGTRLTVV.

V is TRBV5-4 and J is TRBJ2-6; D remains ambiguous. Germline values: CDR1 SGHNT, CDR2 YYREEE (reference sequence). The CDR3 length is 15 residues. V lost 6 bases and J 0 bases, leaving 10 bases between the germline ends. The CDR3 loop is CASNLYGSGANVLTF. The CDR3, as DNA: TGTGCCAGCAACCTATACGGCTCTGGGGCCAACGTCCTGACTTTC.

The chain links TRBV9 to TRBJ2-1; 8 bases agree with TRBD1. In germline, CDR1 is SGDLS, CDR2 YYNGEE. Trimming cost V 0 bases and J 7 bases; bases outside gene matches: 12. CDR3 length: 17 amino acids. The DNA of the CDR3 is TGTGCCAGCAGCGTAGCTACGTGGACAGGGCGAGGGAATGAGCAGTTCTTC. Protein: CASSVATWTGRGNEQFF.

This chain links TRBV13 with TRBJ2-2; 13 bases match TRBD2. Trimming removed 5 bases from V and 6 bases from J; junction bases left unmatched: 6. This CDR3 spans 16 amino acids. The germline V gene encodes CDR1 PRHDT and CDR2 FYEKMQ (reference sequence). The CDR3 is CASSPQTSGRSGELFF. The CDR3 nucleotides are TGTGCCAGCAGCCCTCAGACTAGCGGGAGGTCCGGGGAGCTGTTTTTT.

As DNA, the CDR3 is TGTGCCACCAGCAGAGGAGGAACTCCCTTCTATGGCTACACCTTC. Its translation is CATSRGGTPFYGYTF. The chain links TRBV15 to TRBJ1-2; D remains ambiguous. The germline V gene encodes CDR1 LNHNV and CDR2 YYDKDF (reference sequence). Trimming pared 1 base from V and 4 bases from J, leaving 13 bases between. The CDR3 has 15 residues.

The chain links TRBV6-1 to TRBJ1-2, with TRBD1 identical over 8 bases. Trimming took 6 bases from V and 0 from J; bases not matched to a gene: 6. This CDR3 contains 15 residues. CDR1 and CDR2 (germline): MNHNS, SASEGT. This CDR3 reads CASRDRASTNYGYTF. As DNA, the CDR3 is TGTGCCAGCAGGGACAGGGCAAGTACTAACTATGGCTACACCTTC.

The DNA of the CDR3 is TGTGCCAGCAGCCTGGGAGCTCCGGATACGCAGTATTTT. Its protein is CASSLGAPDTQYF. The chain joins TRBV5-8 to TRBJ2-3, with a tentative D call TRBD2 (5 bases). V was pared by 4 bases and J by 6 bases, with 12 bases between. There are 13 residues in the CDR3. CDR1 and CDR2 (germline): SGHTS, YDEGEE.

This clone was observed a handful of times. The J gene is TRBJ2-1, the V gene TRBV10-2, with D perhaps TRBD2 (7 bases). The V gene's germline CDR1 is WSHSY and CDR2 SAAADI. Trimming left V 7 bases short and J 6 bases short, with 16 bases between. This CDR3 contains 14 residues. As DNA, the CDR3 is TGCGCCAGCACTGCGGGGGCTGAAATCAATGAGCAGTTCTTC. Amino acids: CASTAGAEINEQFF.

The chain recombines TRBV4-2 with TRBJ2-1; TRBD2 matches at 8 bases. Germline CDR1 and CDR2: LGHNA and YNFKEQ. The J segment lost 7 bases and the V segment lost 4 bases, leaving 12 bases of the junction unmatched. The CDR3 is 16 residues long. The CDR3 protein is CASSPLRGGQGNEQFF. The CDR3 DNA reads as TGTGCCAGCAGCCCCCTCCGGGGGGGCCAAGGAAATGAGCAGTTCTTC.

V usage is TRBV28 and J usage is TRBJ1-1; D unclear. This CDR3 comprises 12 residues. CDR1 and CDR2 from the germline V gene are MDHEN and SYDVKM. The V end lost 2 bases, the J end lost 5 bases, and 6 bases lay between the germline ends. CDR3 sequence (DNA): TGTGCCAGCAGTTTAATGAGAACTGAAGCTTTCTTT. This encodes CASSLMRTEAFF.

The rearrangement uses TRBV5-4 and TRBJ1-1, with a possible D match to TRBD1 (6 bases). Trimming took off 4 bases at V and 10 bases at J, with 20 bases between the two ends. This CDR3 contains 14 residues. CDR1 is SGHNT and CDR2 is YYREEE in the germline V gene (reference sequence). CDR3 nucleotide sequence: TGTGCCAGCAGCCTTTTTGGGGGACAAAGAGGAGCTTTCTTT. Its protein product is CASSLFGGQRGAFF.

V gene TRBV2 combines with J gene TRBJ2-2; 7 bases align to TRBD1. This CDR3 is 15 amino acids long. J was trimmed by 2 bases and V by 4 bases; bases with no gene match: 4. Germline loops: CDR1 SNHLY, CDR2 FYNNEI. The CDR3 nucleotides read TGTGCCAGCAGTGGCGGACAGGTCAACACCGGGGAGCTGTTTTTT. Residues: CASSGGQVNTGELFF.